This T cell receptor (beta chain) is drawn from a study of tumor-infiltrating lymphocytes in primary liver carcinoma. Study summary: Tumor stage was T1-T3 N0M0, and tumor size was 4.2 to 10 cm across. Points from the study as a whole: Just about 7-25% of leading clones were found in every one of five regions.

Taking about 20-31 mg of unsorted bulk tissue, the authors co-extracted RNA and DNA. There were only treatment-naive patients, all with chronic HBV infection. Each sampled tumor had five separate regions taken from it. From germline, CDR1 is SGHRS and CDR2 YFSETQ. The CDR3 is 14 residues long. Trimming stripped 2 bases from V and 1 base from J, with 6 bases between. As to this clonotype: Its target is not known. A much bigger clone sits one base away, suggesting this may be a read error.

TCR beta cDNA came from approximately 540 ng total RNA, primed with a constant-region primer. Generation of the TCR beta libraries relied on three nested multiplex PCR rounds using slightly modified ARM-PCR. Investigators reported that the first two PCR rounds, at 10 to 11 cycles each, used TRBV1-TRBV30 forward primers with a C-beta reverse primer. TCRdb reanalysed the multiplex PCR reads using MiXCR and keeps one entry per CDR3 protein. The table has 95,000 to 100,000 distinct CDR3 sequences, approximately 70% seen once; the top ten hold around 10%. The V gene is TRBV5-1, the J gene TRBJ2-2, with D uncertain. Sequencing was done on a sample of liver tumor tissue from sampling region 2. Subset: tumor region T2, inferior pole. This receptor was obtained from a woman aged 55-69 years with primary liver carcinoma and hepatitis B virus infection. CDR3 region: CASSFLGNTGELFF. The CDR3 coding sequence is TGCGCCAGCAGCTTTCTGGGGAACACCGGGGAGCTGTTTTTT.